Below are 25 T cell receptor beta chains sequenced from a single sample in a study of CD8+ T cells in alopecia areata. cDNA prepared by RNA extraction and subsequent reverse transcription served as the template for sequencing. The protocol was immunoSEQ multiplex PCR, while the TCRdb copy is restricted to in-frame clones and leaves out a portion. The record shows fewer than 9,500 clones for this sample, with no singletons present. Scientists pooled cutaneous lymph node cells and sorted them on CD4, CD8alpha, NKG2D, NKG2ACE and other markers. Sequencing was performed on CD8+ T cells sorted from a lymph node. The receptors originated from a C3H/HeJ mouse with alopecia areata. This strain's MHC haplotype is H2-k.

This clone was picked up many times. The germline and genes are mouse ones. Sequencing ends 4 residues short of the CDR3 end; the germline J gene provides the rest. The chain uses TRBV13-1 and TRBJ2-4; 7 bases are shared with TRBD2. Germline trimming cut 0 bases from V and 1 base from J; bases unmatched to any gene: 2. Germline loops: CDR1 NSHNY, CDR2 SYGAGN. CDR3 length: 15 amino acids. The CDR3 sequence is CASSDALGGQNTLYF. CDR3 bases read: TGTGCCAGCAGTGATGCTCTGGGGGGTCAAAAC.

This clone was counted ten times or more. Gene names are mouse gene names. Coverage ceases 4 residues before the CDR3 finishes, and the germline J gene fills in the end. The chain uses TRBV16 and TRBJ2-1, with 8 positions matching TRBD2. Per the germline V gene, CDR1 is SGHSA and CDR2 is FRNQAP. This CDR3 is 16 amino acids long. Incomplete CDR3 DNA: TGTGCAAGCAGCTTAGATGATCTGGGGGGATGGGCT. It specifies CASSLDDLGGWA. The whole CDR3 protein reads CASSLDDLGGWAEQFF.

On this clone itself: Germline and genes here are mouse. The CDR3 here is CASSSAETLYF. CDR3 DNA (partial): TGTGCCAGCTCTAGTGCAGAA. The chain links TRBV13-3 to TRBJ2-3; D not resolved. With the read ending 4 residues before the CDR3 end, the germline J gene is used to fill in that end. Germline loops: CDR1 NNHDY, CDR2 SYVADS. V gave up 7 bases and J gave up 0 bases, with 3 bases separating them. This CDR3 has 11 amino acids.

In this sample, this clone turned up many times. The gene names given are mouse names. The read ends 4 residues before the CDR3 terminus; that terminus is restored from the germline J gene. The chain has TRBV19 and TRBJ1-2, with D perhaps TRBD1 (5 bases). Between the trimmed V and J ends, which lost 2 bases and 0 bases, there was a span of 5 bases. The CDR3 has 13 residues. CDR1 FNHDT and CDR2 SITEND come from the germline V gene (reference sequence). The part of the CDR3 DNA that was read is TGTGCCAGCAGTATCAGGGCAAACTCC. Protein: CASSIRANS. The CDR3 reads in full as CASSIRANSDYTF.

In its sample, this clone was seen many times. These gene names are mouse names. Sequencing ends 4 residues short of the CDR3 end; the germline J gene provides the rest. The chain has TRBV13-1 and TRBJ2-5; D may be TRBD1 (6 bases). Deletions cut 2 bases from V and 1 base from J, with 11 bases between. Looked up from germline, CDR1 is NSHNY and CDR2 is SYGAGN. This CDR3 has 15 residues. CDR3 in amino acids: CASSEGWTDQDTQYF. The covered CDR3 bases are TGTGCCAGCAGTGAAGGCTGGACAGACCAAGAC.

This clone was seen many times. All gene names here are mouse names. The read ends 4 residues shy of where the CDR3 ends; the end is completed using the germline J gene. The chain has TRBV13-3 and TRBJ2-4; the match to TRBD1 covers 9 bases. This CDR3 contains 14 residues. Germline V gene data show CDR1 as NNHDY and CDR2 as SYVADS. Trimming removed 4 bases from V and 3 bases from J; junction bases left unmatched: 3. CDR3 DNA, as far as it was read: TGTGCCAGCAGTCCTACAGGGGGCCAAAAC. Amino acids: CASSPTGGQN. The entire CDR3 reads CASSPTGGQNTLYF.

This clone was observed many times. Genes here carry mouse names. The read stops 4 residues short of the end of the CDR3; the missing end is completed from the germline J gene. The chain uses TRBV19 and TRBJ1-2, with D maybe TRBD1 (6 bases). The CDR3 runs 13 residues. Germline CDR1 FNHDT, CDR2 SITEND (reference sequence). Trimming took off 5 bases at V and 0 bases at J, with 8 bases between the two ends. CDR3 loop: CASSGTTNSDYTF. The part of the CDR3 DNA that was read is TGTGCCAGCAGCGGGACAACAAACTCC.

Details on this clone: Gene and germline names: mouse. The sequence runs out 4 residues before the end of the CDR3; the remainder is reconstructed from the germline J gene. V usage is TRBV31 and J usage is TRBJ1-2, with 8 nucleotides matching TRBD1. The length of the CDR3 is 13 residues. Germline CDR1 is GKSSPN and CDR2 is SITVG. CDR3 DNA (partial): TGTGCCTGGAGTCTAACACAGGGGGCC. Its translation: CAWSLTQGA. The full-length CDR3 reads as CAWSLTQGADYTF. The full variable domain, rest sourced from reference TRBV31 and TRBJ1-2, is AQTIHQWPVAEIKAVGSPLSLGCTIKGKSSPNLYWYWQATGGTLQQLFYSITVGQVESVVQLNLSASRPKDDQFILSTEKLLLSHSGFYLCAWSLTQGADYTFGSGTRLLVI.

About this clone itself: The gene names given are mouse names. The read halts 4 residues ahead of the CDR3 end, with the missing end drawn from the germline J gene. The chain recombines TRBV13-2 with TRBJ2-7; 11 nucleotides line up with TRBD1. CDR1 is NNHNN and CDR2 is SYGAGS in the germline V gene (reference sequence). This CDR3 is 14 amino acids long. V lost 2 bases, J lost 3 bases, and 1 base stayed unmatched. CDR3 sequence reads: CASGEGQGVYEQYF. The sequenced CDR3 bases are TGTGCCAGCGGTGAGGGACAGGGGGTCTAT.

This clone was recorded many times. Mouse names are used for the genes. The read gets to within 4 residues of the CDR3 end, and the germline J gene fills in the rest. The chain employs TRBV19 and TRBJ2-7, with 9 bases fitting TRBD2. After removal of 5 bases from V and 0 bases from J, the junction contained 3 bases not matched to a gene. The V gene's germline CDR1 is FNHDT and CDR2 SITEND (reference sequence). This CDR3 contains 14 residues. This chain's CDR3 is CASRDWGLSYEQYF. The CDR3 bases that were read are TGTGCCAGCAGGGACTGGGGTCTCTCCTAT.

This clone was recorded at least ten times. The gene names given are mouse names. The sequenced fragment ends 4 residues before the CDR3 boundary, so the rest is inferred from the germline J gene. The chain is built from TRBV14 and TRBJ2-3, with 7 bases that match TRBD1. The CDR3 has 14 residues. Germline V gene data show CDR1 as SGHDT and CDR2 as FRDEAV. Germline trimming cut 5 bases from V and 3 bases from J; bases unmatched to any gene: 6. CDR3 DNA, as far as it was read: TGTGCCAGCAGACAGGGGAATAGGGCAGAA. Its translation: CASRQGNRAE. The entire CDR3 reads CASRQGNRAETLYF.

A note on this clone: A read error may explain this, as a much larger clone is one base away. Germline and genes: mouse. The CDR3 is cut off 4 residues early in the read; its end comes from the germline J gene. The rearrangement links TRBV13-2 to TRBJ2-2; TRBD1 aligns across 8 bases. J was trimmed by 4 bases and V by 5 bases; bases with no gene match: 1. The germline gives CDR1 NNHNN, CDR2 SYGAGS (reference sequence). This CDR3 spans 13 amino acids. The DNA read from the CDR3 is TGTGCCAGCGGGGACAGGGCCACCGGG. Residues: CASGDRATG. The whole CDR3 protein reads CASGDRATGQLYF.

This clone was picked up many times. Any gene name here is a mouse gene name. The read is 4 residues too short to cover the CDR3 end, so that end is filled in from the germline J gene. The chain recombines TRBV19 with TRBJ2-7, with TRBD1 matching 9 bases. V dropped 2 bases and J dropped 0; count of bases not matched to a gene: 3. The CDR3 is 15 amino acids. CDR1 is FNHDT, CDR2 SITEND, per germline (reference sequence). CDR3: CASSIGTGSSYEQYF. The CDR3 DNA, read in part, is TGTGCCAGCAGTATCGGGACAGGGAGCTCCTAT.

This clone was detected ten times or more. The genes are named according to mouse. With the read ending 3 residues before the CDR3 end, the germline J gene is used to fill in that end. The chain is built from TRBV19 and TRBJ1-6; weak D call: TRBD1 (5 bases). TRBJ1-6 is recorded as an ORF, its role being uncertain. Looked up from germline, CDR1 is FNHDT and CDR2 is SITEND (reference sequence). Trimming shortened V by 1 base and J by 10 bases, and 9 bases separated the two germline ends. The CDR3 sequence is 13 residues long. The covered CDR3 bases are TGTGCCAGCAGTATAATGGGGGACTCGCCC. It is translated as CASSIMGDSP. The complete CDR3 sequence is CASSIMGDSPLYF.

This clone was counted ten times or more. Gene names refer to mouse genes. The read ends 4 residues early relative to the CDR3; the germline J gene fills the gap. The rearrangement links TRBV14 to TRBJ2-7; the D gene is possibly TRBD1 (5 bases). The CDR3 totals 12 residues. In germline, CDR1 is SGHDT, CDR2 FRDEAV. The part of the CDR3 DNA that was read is TGTGCCAGCAGTCCACAGGATTAT. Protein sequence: CASSPQDY. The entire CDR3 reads CASSPQDYEQYF.

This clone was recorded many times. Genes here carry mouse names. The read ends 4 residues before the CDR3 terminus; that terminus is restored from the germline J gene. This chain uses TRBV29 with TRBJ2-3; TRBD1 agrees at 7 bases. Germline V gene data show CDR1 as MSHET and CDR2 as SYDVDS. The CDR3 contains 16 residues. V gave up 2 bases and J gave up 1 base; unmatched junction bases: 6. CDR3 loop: CASSLADREGAETLYF. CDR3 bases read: TGTGCTAGCAGTTTAGCTGACAGGGAGGGTGCAGAA.

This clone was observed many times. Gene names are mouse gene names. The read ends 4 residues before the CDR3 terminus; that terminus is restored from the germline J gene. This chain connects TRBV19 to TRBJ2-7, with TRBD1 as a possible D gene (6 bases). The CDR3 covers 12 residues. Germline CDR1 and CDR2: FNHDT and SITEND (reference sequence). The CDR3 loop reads CASSPQGYEQYF. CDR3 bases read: TGTGCCAGCAGCCCTCAGGGGTAT.

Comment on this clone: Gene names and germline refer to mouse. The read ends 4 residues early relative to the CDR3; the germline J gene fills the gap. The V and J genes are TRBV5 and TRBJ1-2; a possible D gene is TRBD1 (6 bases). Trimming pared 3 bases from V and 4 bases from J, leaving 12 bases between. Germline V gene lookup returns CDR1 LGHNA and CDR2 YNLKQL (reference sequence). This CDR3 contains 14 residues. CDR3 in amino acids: CASSQGAQGSDYTF. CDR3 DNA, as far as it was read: TGTGCCAGCAGCCAGGGGGCGCAGGGCTCC.

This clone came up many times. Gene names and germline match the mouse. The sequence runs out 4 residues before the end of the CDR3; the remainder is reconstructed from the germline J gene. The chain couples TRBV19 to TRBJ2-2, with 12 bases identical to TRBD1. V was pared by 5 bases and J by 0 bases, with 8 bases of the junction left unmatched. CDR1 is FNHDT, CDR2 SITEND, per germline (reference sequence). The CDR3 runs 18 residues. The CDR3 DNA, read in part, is TGTGCCAGCAGAAGTCCCGGGACAGGGGGCACAAACACCGGG. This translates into CASRSPGTGGTNTG. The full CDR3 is CASRSPGTGGTNTGQLYF.

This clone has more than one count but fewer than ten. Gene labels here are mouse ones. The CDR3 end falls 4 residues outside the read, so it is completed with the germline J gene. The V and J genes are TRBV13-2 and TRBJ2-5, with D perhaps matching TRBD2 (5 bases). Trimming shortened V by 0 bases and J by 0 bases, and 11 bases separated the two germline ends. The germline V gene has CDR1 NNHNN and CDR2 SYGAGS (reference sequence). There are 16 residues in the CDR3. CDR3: CASGDALGFNQDTQYF. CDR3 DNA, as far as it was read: TGTGCCAGCGGTGATGCTCTGGGATTTAACCAAGAC.

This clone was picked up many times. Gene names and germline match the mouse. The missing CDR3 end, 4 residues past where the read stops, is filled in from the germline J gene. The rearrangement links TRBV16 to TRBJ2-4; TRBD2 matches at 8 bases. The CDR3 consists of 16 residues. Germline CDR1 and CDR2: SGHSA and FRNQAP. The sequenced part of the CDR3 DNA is TGTGCAAGCAGCTTAGATAACGGACTGGGAGAAAAC. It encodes CASSLDNGLGEN. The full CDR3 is CASSLDNGLGENTLYF.

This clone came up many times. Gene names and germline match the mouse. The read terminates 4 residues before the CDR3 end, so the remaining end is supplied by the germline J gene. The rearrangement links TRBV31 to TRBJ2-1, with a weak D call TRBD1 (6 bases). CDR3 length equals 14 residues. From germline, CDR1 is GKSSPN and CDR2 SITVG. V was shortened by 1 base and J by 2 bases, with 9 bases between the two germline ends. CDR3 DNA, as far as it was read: TGTGCCTGGAGTCCGGGACAAGACTATGCT. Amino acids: CAWSPGQDYA. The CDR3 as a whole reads CAWSPGQDYAEQFF.

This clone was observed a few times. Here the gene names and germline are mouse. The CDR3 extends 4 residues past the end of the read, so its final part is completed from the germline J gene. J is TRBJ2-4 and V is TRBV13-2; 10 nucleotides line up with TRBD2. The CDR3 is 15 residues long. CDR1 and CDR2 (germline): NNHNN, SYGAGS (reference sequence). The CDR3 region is CASGDATGGVNTLYF. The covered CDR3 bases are TGTGCCAGCGGTGATGCAACTGGGGGGGTAAAC.

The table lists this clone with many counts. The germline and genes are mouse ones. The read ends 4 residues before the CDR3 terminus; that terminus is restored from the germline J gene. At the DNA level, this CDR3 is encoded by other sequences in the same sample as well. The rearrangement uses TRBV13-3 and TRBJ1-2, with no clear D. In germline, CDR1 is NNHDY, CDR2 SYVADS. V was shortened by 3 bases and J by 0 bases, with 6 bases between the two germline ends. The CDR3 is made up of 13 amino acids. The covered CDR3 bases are TGTGCCAGCAGTGGACAAGCAAACTCC. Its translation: CASSGQANS. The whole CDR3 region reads CASSGQANSDYTF.

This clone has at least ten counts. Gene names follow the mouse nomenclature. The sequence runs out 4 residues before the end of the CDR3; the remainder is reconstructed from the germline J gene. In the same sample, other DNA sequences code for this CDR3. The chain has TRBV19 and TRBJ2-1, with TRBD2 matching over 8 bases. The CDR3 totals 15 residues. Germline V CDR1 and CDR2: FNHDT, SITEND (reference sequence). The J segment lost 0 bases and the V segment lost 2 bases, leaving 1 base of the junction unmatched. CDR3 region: CASSITGGNYAEQFF. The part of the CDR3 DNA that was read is TGTGCCAGCAGTATTACTGGGGGTAACTATGCT.